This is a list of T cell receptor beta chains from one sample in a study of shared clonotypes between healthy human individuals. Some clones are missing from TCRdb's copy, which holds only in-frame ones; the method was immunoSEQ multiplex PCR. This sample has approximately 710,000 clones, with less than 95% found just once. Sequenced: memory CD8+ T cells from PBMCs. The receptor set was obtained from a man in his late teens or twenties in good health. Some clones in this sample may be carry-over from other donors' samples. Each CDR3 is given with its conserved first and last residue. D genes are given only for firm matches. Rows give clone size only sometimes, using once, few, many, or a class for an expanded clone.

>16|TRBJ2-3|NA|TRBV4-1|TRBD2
CASTQTGPGLPSTQYF
TGCGCCAGCACCCAGACGGGGCCGGGACTACCCAGTACGCAGTATTTT
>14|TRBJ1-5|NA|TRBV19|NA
CASPRGSSNQPQHF
TGTGCCAGCCCTCGGGGGTCCAGCAATCAGCCCCAGCATTTT
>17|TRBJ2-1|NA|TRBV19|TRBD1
CASSRTLGDSIYNEQFF
TGTGCCAGTAGTCGAACTCTGGGGGACAGTATATACAATGAGCAGTTCTTC
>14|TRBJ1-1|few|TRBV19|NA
CASMFRGVSTEAFF
TGTGCCAGTATGTTCAGGGGCGTTAGCACTGAAGCTTTCTTT
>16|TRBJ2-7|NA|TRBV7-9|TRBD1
CASSLDRDRASYEQYF
TGTGCCAGCAGCTTGGACCGGGACAGGGCGTCCTACGAGCAGTACTTC
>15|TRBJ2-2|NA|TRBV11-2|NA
CASSLILGDTGELFF
TGTGCCAGCAGCTTAATTCTTGGCGACACCGGGGAGCTGTTTTTT
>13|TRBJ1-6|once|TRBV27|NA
CASSLSKGSPLHF
TGTGCCAGCAGTTTATCGAAGGGTTCACCCCTCCACTTT
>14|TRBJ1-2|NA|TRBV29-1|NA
CSVADRQANYGYTF
TGCAGCGTGGCGGACAGACAAGCTAACTATGGCTACACCTTC
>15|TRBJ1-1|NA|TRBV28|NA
CASSSFRLGGSEAFF
TGTGCCAGCAGTTCGTTTAGACTCGGAGGGTCTGAAGCTTTCTTT
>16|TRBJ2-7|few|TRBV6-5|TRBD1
CASSYARTGVGYEQYF
TGTGCCAGCAGTTATGCGCGGACAGGGGTTGGCTACGAGCAGTACTTC
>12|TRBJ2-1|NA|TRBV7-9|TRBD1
CASSRDSNEQFF
TGTGCCAGCAGCCGGGACAGCAATGAGCAGTTCTTC
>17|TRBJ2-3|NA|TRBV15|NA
CATSTDRDGESSDTQYF
TGTGCCACCAGCACCGACCGGGACGGCGAATCTTCAGATACGCAGTATTTT
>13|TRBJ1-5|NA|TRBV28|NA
CASSWTPDQPQHF
TGTGCCAGCAGCTGGACACCAGATCAGCCCCAGCATTTT
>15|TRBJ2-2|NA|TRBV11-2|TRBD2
CASSDSGRYTGELFF
TGTGCCAGCAGCGATAGCGGGAGATACACCGGGGAGCTGTTTTTT
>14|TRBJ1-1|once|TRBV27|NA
CASSLWDGSTEAFF
TGTGCCAGCAGTTTGTGGGACGGAAGCACTGAAGCTTTCTTT
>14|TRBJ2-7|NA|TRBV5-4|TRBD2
CASSFSAGGYEQYF
TGTGCCAGCAGCTTTTCAGCGGGAGGCTACGAGCAGTACTTC
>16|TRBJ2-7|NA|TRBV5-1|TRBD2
CASSSMGGSFSGEQYF
TGCGCCAGCAGCTCAATGGGCGGGAGCTTTTCAGGGGAGCAGTACTTC
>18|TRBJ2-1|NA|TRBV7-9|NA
CASSPPSRRRTVPFEQFF
TGTGCCAGCAGTCCTCCCTCCAGGCGCCGGACGGTCCCATTTGAGCAGTTCTTC
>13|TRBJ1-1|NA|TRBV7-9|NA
CASSLVGNTEAFF
TGTGCCAGCAGCTTAGTAGGGAACACTGAAGCTTTCTTT
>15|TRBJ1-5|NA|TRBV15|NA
CATSRATRSNQPQHF
TGTGCCACCAGCAGAGCCACAAGGAGCAATCAGCCCCAGCATTTT
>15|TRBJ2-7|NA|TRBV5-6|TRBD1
CASSQRGQSSYEQYF
TGTGCCAGCAGCCAAAGGGGACAGAGCTCCTACGAGCAGTACTTC
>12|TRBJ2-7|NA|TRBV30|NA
CAWATGDYEQYF
TGTGCCTGGGCGACAGGAGACTACGAGCAGTACTTC
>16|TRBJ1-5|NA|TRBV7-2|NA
CASSLGGPGSNQPQHF
TGTGCCAGCAGCTTAGGGGGGCCAGGGAGCAATCAGCCCCAGCATTTT
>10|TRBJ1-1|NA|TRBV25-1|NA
CATRNTEAFF
TGTGCCACCAGGAACACTGAAGCTTTCTTT
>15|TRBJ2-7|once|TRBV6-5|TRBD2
CASSYSLAGDSEQYF
TGTGCCAGCAGTTACTCGCTAGCGGGAGATAGCGAGCAGTACTTC
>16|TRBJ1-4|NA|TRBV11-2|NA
CASSFRDSPTNEKLFF
TGTGCCAGCAGCTTCCGAGACAGCCCAACTAATGAAAAACTGTTTTTT
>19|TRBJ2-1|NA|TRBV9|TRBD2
CASSSSLRASGRTYNEQFF
TGTGCCAGCAGCTCATCCCTAAGGGCTAGCGGGAGGACCTACAATGAGCAGTTCTTC
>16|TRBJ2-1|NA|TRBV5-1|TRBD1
CASSWPGTGTYNEQFF
TGCGCCAGCAGCTGGCCCGGGACAGGGACCTACAATGAGCAGTTCTTC
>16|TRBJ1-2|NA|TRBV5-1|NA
CASRLQRGPANYGYTF
TGCGCCAGCAGACTCCAAAGGGGCCCAGCTAACTATGGCTACACCTTC
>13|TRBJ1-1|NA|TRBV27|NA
CASSPAGIPEAFF
TGTGCCAGCAGCCCGGCAGGGATCCCTGAAGCTTTCTTT
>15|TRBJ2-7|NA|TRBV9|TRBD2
CASSDSASGTYEQYF
TGTGCCAGCAGCGATTCGGCTAGCGGGACTTACGAGCAGTACTTC
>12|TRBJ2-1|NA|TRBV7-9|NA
CASSPRENEQFF
TGTGCCAGCAGCCCCCGGGAAAATGAGCAGTTCTTC
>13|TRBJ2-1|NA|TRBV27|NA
CASSFGTHNEQFF
TGTGCCAGCAGTTTTGGGACTCACAATGAGCAGTTCTTC
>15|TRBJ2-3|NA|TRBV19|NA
CASSMYRRGPDTQYF
TGTGCCAGTAGTATGTACCGAAGGGGACCAGATACGCAGTATTTT
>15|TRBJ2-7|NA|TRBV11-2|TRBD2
CASSDGAGRTYEQYF
TGTGCCAGCAGCGACGGAGCGGGACGTACCTACGAGCAGTACTTC
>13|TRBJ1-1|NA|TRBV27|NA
CASSLLSVTEAFF
TGTGCCAGCAGTTTATTATCCGTTACTGAAGCTTTCTTT
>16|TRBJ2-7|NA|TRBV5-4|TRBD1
CASSEGDRGLSYEQYF
TGTGCCAGCAGCGAGGGGGACAGGGGGCTCTCCTACGAGCAGTACTTC
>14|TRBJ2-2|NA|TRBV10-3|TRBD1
CAITPGTGAGELFF
TGTGCCATCACCCCAGGGACAGGGGCCGGGGAGCTGTTTTTT
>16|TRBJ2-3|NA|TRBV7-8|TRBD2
CASSLYNSGRYDTQYF
TGTGCCAGCAGCCTATACAATAGCGGGAGATATGATACGCAGTATTTT
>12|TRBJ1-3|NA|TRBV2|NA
CASSDFGDTIYF
TGTGCCAGCAGTGATTTCGGAGACACCATATATTTT
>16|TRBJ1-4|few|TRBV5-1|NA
CASSSRPDPGTEKLFF
TGCGCCAGCAGCTCCCGCCCGGACCCAGGAACTGAAAAACTGTTTTTT
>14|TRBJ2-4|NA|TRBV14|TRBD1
CASSSRGLTNIQYF
TGTGCCAGCAGCTCCAGGGGGCTAACAAACATTCAGTACTTC
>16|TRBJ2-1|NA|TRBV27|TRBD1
CASSPDRTGNSNEQFF
TGTGCCAGCAGTCCCGATAGGACAGGGAACAGCAATGAGCAGTTCTTC
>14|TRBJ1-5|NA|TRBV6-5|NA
CASKTQGSDQPQHF
TGTGCCAGCAAAACACAGGGCTCGGATCAGCCCCAGCATTTT
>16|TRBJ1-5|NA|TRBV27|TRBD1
CASSPRTGGGNQPQHF
TGTGCCAGCAGTCCCCGGACAGGGGGCGGCAATCAGCCCCAGCATTTT
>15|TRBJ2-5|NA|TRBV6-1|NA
CASSGSRGRQETQYF
TGTGCCAGCAGTGGGAGCAGGGGTCGTCAAGAGACCCAGTACTTC
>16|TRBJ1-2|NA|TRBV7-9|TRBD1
CASSPGQGILKYGYTF
TGTGCCAGCAGCCCGGGACAGGGAATTCTCAAATATGGCTACACCTTC
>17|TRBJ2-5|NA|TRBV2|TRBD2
CASSGETSGRTQETQYF
TGTGCCAGCAGTGGGGAGACTAGCGGGAGGACACAAGAGACCCAGTACTTC
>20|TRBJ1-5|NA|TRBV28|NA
CASRYYMGPRGEERNQPQHF
TGTGCCAGCAGATATTATATGGGCCCGAGGGGGGAAGAGCGCAATCAGCCCCAGCATTTT